One T cell receptor (beta chain) is described in this entry. What it binds is unknown. Though probably carrying unrecorded immune exposures, donors were nominally healthy at sampling. The data derive from a study of cytomegalovirus exposure and HLA in healthy donors. General observations from the study: According to reports, the classifier identified cytomegalovirus status with high specificity and sensitivity.

PCR primers comprised 60 Vbeta and 13 Jbeta primers. Profiling relied on immunoSEQ multiplex PCR, and the TCRdb table lists in-frame clones only, not all of them. The sample holds roughly 150,000 clones, around 83% seen once. The germline V and J ends were trimmed by 3 bases and 4 bases, with 14 bases remaining between them. Germline CDR1 SGHNT, CDR2 YENEEA. The CDR3 length is 15 residues. The chain carries TRBV11-3 and TRBJ2-3; possibly TRBD2 for D (6 bases). The sequencing sample was made of PBMCs. The sequence was obtained from a male donor in good health and CMV-seropositive. CDR3 in DNA: TGTGCCAGCAGCTTCCCCCTACGCGGGGCAGATACGCAGTATTTT. Its protein is CASSFPLRGADTQYF.